This T cell receptor beta chain appears in the sequencing data of a study of beta chain features in type 1 diabetes listed by TCRdb under 2018. Looking at the study overall: Patients and healthy donors did not differ in mean age, gender distribution, total cell number or subset yield. Across all samples, some 99 million sorted cells were examined, and cell number per subset correlated strongly with RNA yield. The study compared TCRB repertoires of sorted circulating CD4+ T cell subsets between recently diagnosed type 1 diabetes patients and matched healthy donors. Regulatory and stem cell-like memory subsets were isolated from only 8 patients and roughly eight healthy donors, whereas naive and central memory subsets came from all 30 or so donors. Summary of the overall study and its limitations: Patients with type 1 diabetes made fewer insertions and deleted more nucleotides at VDJ recombination sites, implying thymic rearrangement abnormalities. A moderate but significant shortening of TCRB CDR3 length was observed in type 1 diabetes patients in all four CD4+ subsets. PCR may preferentially amplify shorter templates, but because patient and control samples were amplified and corrected together, any resulting skew would affect both groups equally. The naive, central memory and regulatory TCRB repertoires appeared to resemble one another more closely among patients than among healthy donors. Because cDNA rather than genomic DNA was sequenced, highly expressing activated cells could have been over-represented, although no difference in activation and CD3 levels was found between groups. Because the HLA sub-analyses included only small numbers of individuals, any influence of HLA type on TCRB rearrangement was left unresolved.

The entire isolated RNA was reverse transcribed using the High Capacity cDNA Reverse Transcription Kit, and thus expressed TCRB transcripts were sequenced. Deep immunoSEQ sequencing was performed on naive, central memory and regulatory T cell samples, with an average of roughly 3.5 million total reads per sample. Sorted cells were lysed in RLT buffer and RNA was extracted with DNase-treated RNeasy Micro or Mini kits, depending on cell number. To prevent cross-contamination, each cell subset was processed individually, whereas patient and healthy donor samples were processed jointly. Using the immunoSEQ multiplex PCR, TCRB sequences were amplified from cDNA into 87-bp fragments spanning the CDR3 region. Amplicons were sequenced on the Illumina HiSeq platform. Processing in the source paper ran as follows. PCR bias was corrected computationally using synthetic template baselines, and reads within Hamming distance 2 were collapsed, with unmergeable singletons discarded. Reads were aligned to IMGT to assign V, D and J genes, CDR3 length, and insertions or deletions at six rearrangement sites. Within each subset, clonotype counts were normalized to sorted cell number, after which true diversity and Gini coefficients were computed with the tcR R package. Repertoire sharing was quantified using the overlap coefficient calculated on TCRB nucleotide sequences. As a proxy for the pre-selection repertoire, out-of-frame TCRB sequences from naive cells were analyzed. Drawn from immuneACCESS, this table holds only the in-frame rearrangements with V and J called that TCRdb kept. Clones are partly lost; checked studies trace under half to an unresolved V gene and leave the rest unexplained. Clone size and the V and J calls come from that table; the DNA yielded D and trimming. In this sample the table shows hundreds of thousands of clones, about 10% of which occur a single time. Around 0.05% of the sample goes to the ten largest clones.

In the case of this clone: Its antigen is unknown. No qualities accompany the bases; no much larger clone lies one base away.

Between the V and J ends, shortened by 3 bases and 2 bases respectively, the junction contains 11 bases. The CDR3 holds 14 amino acids from the cysteine to the phenylalanine. CDR3 DNA is the only sequence kept; it has 42 bases, read in frame from the first base. Looking up the germline V gene yields CDR1 SGDLS and CDR2 YYNGEE. Each donor gave one peripheral blood draw, approximately 110 mL on average, collected into heparinised tubes. A BD FACSAria II was used to sort naive, central memory, regulatory and stem cell-like memory CD4+ T cells with a panel that included CD45RO, CCR7, CD25, CD127, CD95 and CD27. Every sorted population had a purity above 95%. Right away, PBMCs were isolated by Lymphoprep density gradient centrifugation and were stained directly, with no culture step. So that batch effects would be minimized, each experiment stained and sorted samples in pairs, pairing one healthy donor with one patient.

Sequenced input: naive CD4+ T cells from blood. The sample's cell subset or site label is to be understood as: true naive CD4+ T cells. Recombination linked TRBV9 to TRBJ2-5; the best D guess is TRBD1, with 5 bases matching. The source of this sequence is a woman between 18 and 29 years old in good health. This receptor carries the CDR3 CASSAQGWQETQYF. The nucleotide sequence reads TGTGCCAGCAGCGCCCAGGGTTGGCAAGAGACCCAGTACTTC.